Listed below are T cell receptor beta chains from one sample, sequenced in a study of blood T cell repertoires in COVID-19. Only in-frame clones appear in the TCRdb table, and some are missing; sequencing was by immunoSEQ multiplex PCR. The sample holds some 180,000 clones; roughly 80% are singletons and the top ten take approximately 15%. Sequenced material: peripheral blood. Receptors originate from a man between 45 and 60 years old who had recovered from COVID-19. The CDR3 runs from the conserved cysteine through the conserved F or W. Each record gives: D gene, V gene, clone size, J gene, CDR3 protein, CDR3 DNA. A D gene is named only where the DNA matches it firmly. The size of a clone is reported for some rows only, either as once, few or many, or as a class for expanded clones.

d_gene: NA
v_gene: TRBV30
abundance: NA
j_gene: TRBJ2-1
CDR3aa: CAWSVDRSSSWVQFF
CDR3nt: TGTGCCTGGAGTGTAGACCGGAGTAGTTCGTGGGTGCAGTTCTTC

d_gene: NA
v_gene: TRBV18
abundance: NA
j_gene: TRBJ1-3
CDR3aa: CASSTRDSYSGNTIYF
CDR3nt: TGTGCCAGCTCAACTCGCGACTCCTACTCTGGAAACACCATATATTTT

d_gene: NA
v_gene: TRBV2
abundance: NA
j_gene: TRBJ2-7
CDR3aa: CASSRGGSLTYEQYF
CDR3nt: TGTGCCAGCAGCCGAGGAGGTTCTCTGACCTACGAGCAGTACTTC

d_gene: NA
v_gene: TRBV21-1
abundance: NA
j_gene: TRBJ2-5
CDR3aa: CASSYPPELAGTFYQETQYF
CDR3nt: TGTGCCAGCAGCTATCCCCCGGAACTAGCGGGAACTTTCTACCAAGAGACCCAGTACTTC

d_gene: NA
v_gene: TRBV5-1
abundance: NA
j_gene: TRBJ1-2
CDR3aa: CASSLGGTGNYGYTF
CDR3nt: TGCGCCAGCAGCTTGGGCGGGACGGGTAACTATGGCTACACCTTC

d_gene: TRBD2
v_gene: TRBV28
abundance: NA
j_gene: TRBJ2-3
CDR3aa: CASGQREGLLDTQYF
CDR3nt: TGTGCCAGCGGGCAGCGGGAGGGCCTTTTGGATACGCAGTATTTT

d_gene: TRBD2
v_gene: TRBV3-1/TRBV3-2
abundance: NA
j_gene: TRBJ2-3
CDR3aa: CASSPAGGTDTQYF
CDR3nt: TGTGCCAGCAGCCCGGCGGGAGGCACAGATACGCAGTATTTT

d_gene: TRBD1
v_gene: TRBV7-9
abundance: NA
j_gene: TRBJ2-5
CDR3aa: CASNSRAQGLPDGQETQYF
CDR3nt: TGTGCCAGCAACTCGCGGGCACAGGGGCTACCTGATGGACAAGAGACCCAGTACTTC

d_gene: NA
v_gene: TRBV5-8
abundance: NA
j_gene: TRBJ2-7
CDR3aa: CASTTGYEQYF
CDR3nt: TGTGCCAGCACCACGGGGTACGAGCAGTACTTC

d_gene: NA
v_gene: TRBV11-1
abundance: NA
j_gene: TRBJ2-1
CDR3aa: CASRWGGGYNEQFF
CDR3nt: TGTGCCAGCAGATGGGGGGGCGGCTACAATGAGCAGTTCTTC

d_gene: NA
v_gene: TRBV10-3
abundance: NA
j_gene: TRBJ2-3
CDR3aa: CAINEGGRTDTQYF
CDR3nt: TGTGCCATCAATGAGGGAGGTAGAACAGATACGCAGTATTTT

d_gene: TRBD2
v_gene: TRBV14
abundance: NA
j_gene: TRBJ2-3
CDR3aa: CASSRKLATSRYITDTQYF
CDR3nt: TGTGCCAGCAGCCGAAAGTTAGCGACTAGCAGATACATCACAGATACGCAGTATTTT

d_gene: TRBD2
v_gene: TRBV27
abundance: NA
j_gene: TRBJ2-7
CDR3aa: CASSLMASGTNYEQYF
CDR3nt: TGTGCCAGCAGTTTAATGGCTAGCGGGACCAACTACGAGCAGTACTTC

d_gene: TRBD1
v_gene: TRBV6-1
abundance: NA
j_gene: TRBJ1-5
CDR3aa: CASSGGTGTGFQPQHF
CDR3nt: TGTGCCAGCAGTGGCGGCACCGGGACAGGGTTTCAGCCCCAGCATTTT

d_gene: NA
v_gene: TRBV19
abundance: NA
j_gene: TRBJ2-1
CDR3aa: CASKGQTLNNEQFF
CDR3nt: TGTGCCAGTAAAGGACAGACATTAAACAATGAGCAGTTCTTC

d_gene: NA
v_gene: TRBV19
abundance: NA
j_gene: TRBJ2-1
CDR3aa: CASTWSGSSYNEQFF
CDR3nt: TGTGCCAGTACATGGTCTGGGAGCTCCTACAATGAGCAGTTCTTC

d_gene: NA
v_gene: TRBV29-1
abundance: NA
j_gene: TRBJ2-5
CDR3aa: CSVGPETQYF
CDR3nt: TGCAGCGTTGGTCCGGAGACCCAGTACTTC

d_gene: NA
v_gene: TRBV10-3
abundance: once
j_gene: TRBJ2-7
CDR3aa: CAGSDYSTYEQYF
CDR3nt: TGTGCCGGCTCGGACTACTCTACCTACGAGCAGTACTTC

d_gene: TRBD2
v_gene: TRBV5-8
abundance: NA
j_gene: TRBJ2-2
CDR3aa: CASSLTSGKNTGELFF
CDR3nt: TGTGCCAGCAGCTTAACTAGCGGGAAGAACACCGGGGAGCTGTTTTTT

d_gene: TRBD2
v_gene: TRBV19
abundance: few
j_gene: TRBJ2-5
CDR3aa: CASSSPGREETQYF
CDR3nt: TGTGCCAGTAGTTCCCCAGGGAGGGAAGAGACCCAGTACTTC

d_gene: NA
v_gene: TRBV10-3
abundance: NA
j_gene: TRBJ2-2
CDR3aa: CAIRNSNANTGELFF
CDR3nt: TGTGCCATCCGAAACAGCAACGCGAACACCGGGGAGCTGTTTTTT

d_gene: NA
v_gene: TRBV6-5
abundance: NA
j_gene: TRBJ1-1
CDR3aa: CASSYSSGANTEAFF
CDR3nt: TGTGCCAGCAGTTATTCATCTGGGGCGAACACTGAAGCTTTCTTT

d_gene: NA
v_gene: TRBV14
abundance: NA
j_gene: TRBJ2-7
CDR3aa: CASSQDPGDEQYF
CDR3nt: TGTGCCAGCAGCCAAGACCCGGGGGACGAGCAGTACTTC

d_gene: TRBD2
v_gene: TRBV18
abundance: NA
j_gene: TRBJ2-7
CDR3aa: CASSLGTSGLAYEQYF
CDR3nt: TGTGCCAGCTCACTCGGGACTAGCGGGCTTGCCTACGAGCAGTACTTC

d_gene: NA
v_gene: TRBV3-1/TRBV3-2
abundance: NA
j_gene: TRBJ1-1
CDR3aa: CASSPWTGGTEAFF
CDR3nt: TGTGCCAGCAGCCCCTGGACCGGAGGCACTGAAGCTTTCTTT

d_gene: TRBD1
v_gene: TRBV24-1
abundance: NA
j_gene: TRBJ2-7
CDR3aa: CATSDYRGYEQYF
CDR3nt: TGTGCCACCAGTGATTACAGGGGGTACGAGCAGTACTTC

d_gene: TRBD1
v_gene: TRBV7-8
abundance: NA
j_gene: TRBJ1-1
CDR3aa: CASSEIRVQGKAFF
CDR3nt: TGTGCCAGCAGCGAAATCAGAGTACAGGGGAAAGCTTTCTTT

d_gene: NA
v_gene: TRBV5-1
abundance: NA
j_gene: TRBJ2-7
CDR3aa: CASSPGLSSPYEQYF
CDR3nt: TGCGCCAGCAGCCCGGGACTGTCGAGCCCCTACGAGCAGTACTTC